This is a list of T cell receptor beta chains from one sample in a study of T cell responses to AZD1222 COVID-19 vaccine. The repertoire was sequenced with immunoSEQ multiplex PCR; TCRdb's copy has only in-frame clones and lacks some. The profile shows approximately 270,000 clones, approximately 94% of them singletons. This sample comprised peripheral blood, obtained 28 days after the second AZD1222 dose. The origin of the receptors is an adult who received the AZD1222 COVID-19 vaccine. Both conserved end residues are part of each CDR3. A D gene is named only where the DNA matches it firmly. Clone size is shown for a subset of rows, as once, few, many or a class of expanded clone.

>-|TRBD2|TRBV5-1|TRBJ2-5
CASSPQPLAAEETQYF
TGCGCCAGCAGCCCCCAGCCCCTAGCGGCCGAAGAGACCCAGTACTTC
>-|-|TRBV12-3/TRBV12-4|TRBJ2-3
CASSLEYTDTQYF
TGTGCCAGCAGTTTGGAGTACACAGATACGCAGTATTTT
>-|-|TRBV6-5|TRBJ1-3
CASSYRVGNTIYF
TGTGCCAGCAGTTACAGGGTTGGAAACACCATATATTTT
>-|-|TRBV5-8|TRBJ2-7
CASSRGRGSYEQYF
TGTGCCAGCAGCCGGGGACGGGGATCTTACGAGCAGTACTTC
>-|-|TRBV28|TRBJ2-3
CASRVEISTDTQYF
TGTGCCAGCAGAGTCGAGATCAGCACAGATACGCAGTATTTT
>-|TRBD1|TRBV7-2|TRBJ1-2
CASSTRDRGRFYGYTF
TGTGCCAGCAGCACCCGGGACAGGGGGCGCTTCTATGGCTACACTTTC
>-|-|TRBV7-9|TRBJ2-5
CASQTLQQKETQYF
TGTGCCAGCCAGACACTGCAGCAAAAAGAGACCCAGTACTTC
>-|-|TRBV12-3/TRBV12-4|TRBJ1-2
CASYHNGYTF
TGTGCCAGCTATCATAATGGCTACACCTTC
>once|-|TRBV7-9|TRBJ1-3
CASSLGGNTIYF
TGTGCCAGCAGCCTAGGGGGGAACACCATATATTTT
>-|TRBD1|TRBV5-5|TRBJ2-7
CASSFRTGPIYSNYEQYF
TGTGCCAGCAGCTTTCGGACAGGGCCGATCTACAGCAACTACGAGCAGTACTTC
>-|TRBD1|TRBV7-2|TRBJ2-5
CASSFQGAAEETQYF
TGTGCCAGCAGCTTCCAGGGGGCGGCTGAGGAGACCCAGTACTTC
>-|-|TRBV5-1|TRBJ2-3
CASSLGSADTQYF
TGCGCCAGCAGCTTAGGCAGCGCAGATACGCAGTATTTT
>-|-|TRBV29-1|TRBJ2-1
CSVGTSHSYNEQFF
TGCAGCGTTGGGACGTCCCACTCCTACAATGAGCAGTTCTTC
>-|-|TRBV7-9|TRBJ2-5
CASSPRLRVGPQETQYF
TGTGCCAGCAGCCCTCGGTTAAGGGTTGGCCCCCAAGAGACCCAGTACTTC
>-|TRBD1|TRBV3-1/TRBV3-2|TRBJ1-2
CASSHKGQLAPNYGYTF
TGTGCCAGCAGCCATAAGGGACAGCTTGCTCCGAATTATGGCTACACCTTC
>-|TRBD2|TRBV6-5|TRBJ2-7
CATQERGGRYEQYF
TGTGCCACTCAGGAAAGGGGAGGGAGGTACGAGCAGTACTTC